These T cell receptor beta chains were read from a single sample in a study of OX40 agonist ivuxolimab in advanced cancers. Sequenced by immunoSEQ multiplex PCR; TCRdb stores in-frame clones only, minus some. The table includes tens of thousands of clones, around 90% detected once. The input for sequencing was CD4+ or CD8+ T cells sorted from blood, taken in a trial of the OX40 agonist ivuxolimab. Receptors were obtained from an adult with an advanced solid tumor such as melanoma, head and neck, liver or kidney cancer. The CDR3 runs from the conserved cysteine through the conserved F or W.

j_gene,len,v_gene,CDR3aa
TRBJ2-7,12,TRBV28,CASSLLVYEQYF
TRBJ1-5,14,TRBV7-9,CASSEGGTNQPQHF
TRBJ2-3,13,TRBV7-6,CASGSGNTDTQYF
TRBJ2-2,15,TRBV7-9,CASSPSGLYTGELFF
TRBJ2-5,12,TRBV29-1,CSGYGLEETQYF
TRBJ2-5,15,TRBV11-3,CASSLGNEPGETQYF
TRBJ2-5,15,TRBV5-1,CASRFAGGSEETQYF
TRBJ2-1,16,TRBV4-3,CASSQVPAESYNEQFF
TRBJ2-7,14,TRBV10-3,CAISLGGTLVEQYF
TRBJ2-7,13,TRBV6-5,CASSPRRSYEQYF
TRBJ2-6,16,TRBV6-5,CASSSRAGRGANVLTF
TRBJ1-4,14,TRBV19,CASRSTGGGEKLFF
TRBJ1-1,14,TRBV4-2,CASSPGGYYTEAFF
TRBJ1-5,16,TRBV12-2,CASRLGTVPGNQPQHF
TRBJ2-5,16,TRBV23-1,CASSRGGPTHQETQYF
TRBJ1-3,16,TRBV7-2,CASSSGRVGSGNTIYF
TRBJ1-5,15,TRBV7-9,CASSPIGTANQPQHF
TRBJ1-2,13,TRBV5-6,CASSLYPLGGYTF
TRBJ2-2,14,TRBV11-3,CASSLAAGTGELFF
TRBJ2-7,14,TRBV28,CASSLTGSRYEQYF
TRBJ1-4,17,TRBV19,CASALPILGYGNEKLFF
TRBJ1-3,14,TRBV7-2,CASSLGGSGNTIYF
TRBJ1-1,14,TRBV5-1,CASSLVGGESEAFF
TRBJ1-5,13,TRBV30,CAWSSQTPGAQHF
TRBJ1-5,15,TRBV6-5,CASRTDRQVSQPQHF
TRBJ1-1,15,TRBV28,CASSPIQRAFSEAFF
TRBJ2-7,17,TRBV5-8,CASSLGAGLAGLNEQYF
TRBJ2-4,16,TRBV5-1,CASSEGAGGTKNIQYF
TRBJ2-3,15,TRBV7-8,CASSFLAGEADTQYF
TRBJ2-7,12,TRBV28,CAHSLDGYEQYF
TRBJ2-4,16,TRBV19,CASSRGSSPSTNIQYF
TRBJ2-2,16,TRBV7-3,CASSLIGGMNTGELFF
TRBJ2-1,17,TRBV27,CASSASSGRALRNEQFF
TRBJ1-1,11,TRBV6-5,CASRSETEAFF
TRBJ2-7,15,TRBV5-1,CASSLMGTGGGEQYF
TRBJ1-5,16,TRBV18,CASSFRHDRGGQPQHF
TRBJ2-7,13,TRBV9,CASSTHSMGEQYF
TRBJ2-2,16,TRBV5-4,CASSLGAGGDTGELFF
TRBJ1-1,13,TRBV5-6,CASSLFPPSGAFF
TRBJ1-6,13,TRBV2,CASRGQGRSPLHF
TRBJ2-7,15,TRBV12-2,CASRWEMGHAPEQYF
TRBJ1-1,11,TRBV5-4,CASSGNTEAFF
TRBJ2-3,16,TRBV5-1,CASRKSGTGTTDTQYF
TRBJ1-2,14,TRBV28,CASSGQGSNYGYTF
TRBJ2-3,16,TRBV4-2,CASSQDRARRGDTQYF
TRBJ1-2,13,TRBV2,CASRTGQGDGYTF
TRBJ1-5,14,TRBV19,CASCDGTPHQPQHF
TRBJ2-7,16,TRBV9,CASSVGPSGSSYEQYF
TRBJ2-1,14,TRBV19,CASRRDSEDNEQFF
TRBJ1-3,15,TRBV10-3,CAINRGHGGGNTIYF
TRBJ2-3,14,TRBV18,CASSQPGETDTQYF
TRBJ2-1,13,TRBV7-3,CASSPGTDNEQFF
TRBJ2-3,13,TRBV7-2,CASSLAHTDTQYF
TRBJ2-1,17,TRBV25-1,CASSERSRLAAYNEQFF
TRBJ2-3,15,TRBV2,CASSEDLAGKDTQYF
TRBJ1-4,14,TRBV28,CASSPTATNEKLFF
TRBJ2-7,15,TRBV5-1,CASSFVTALSHEQYF
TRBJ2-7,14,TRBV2,CASSPASGTYEQYF
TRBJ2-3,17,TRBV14,CASSQVGAGGFTDTQYF
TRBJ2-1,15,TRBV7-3,CASSLSSGKRNEQFF